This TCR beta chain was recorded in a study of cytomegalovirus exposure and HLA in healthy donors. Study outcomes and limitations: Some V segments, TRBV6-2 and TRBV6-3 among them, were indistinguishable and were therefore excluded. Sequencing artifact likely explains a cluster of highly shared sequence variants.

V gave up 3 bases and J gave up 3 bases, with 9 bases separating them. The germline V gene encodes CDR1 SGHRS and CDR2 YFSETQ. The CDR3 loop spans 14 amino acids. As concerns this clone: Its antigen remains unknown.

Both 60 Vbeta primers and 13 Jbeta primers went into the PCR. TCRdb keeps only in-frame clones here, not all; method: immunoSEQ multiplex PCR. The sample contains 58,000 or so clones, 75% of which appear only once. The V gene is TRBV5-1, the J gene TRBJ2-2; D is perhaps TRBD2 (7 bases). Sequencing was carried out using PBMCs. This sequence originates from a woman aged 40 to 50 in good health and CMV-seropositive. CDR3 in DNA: TGCGCCAGCAGCTGGGGGGGCGACACCGGGGAGCTGTTTTTT. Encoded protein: CASSWGGDTGELFF.